The 8 T cell receptor beta chains presented below share a single source sample, sequenced in a study of CD8 T cells in Susac syndrome (dated by TCRdb to the late 2010s). Libraries were prepared through the immunoSEQ multiplex PCR assay. RNA was extracted using the RNeasy kit, and about 0.5 to 1 ug of the RNA was reverse transcribed with random hexamers. The public reads were quality trimmed at Q25 with fastp and then assembled into clones with MiXCR by TCRdb, keeping productive beta chains. Each CDR3 protein appears once, grouped with its most common genes and DNA. Present in this sample are tens of thousands of distinct CDR3 sequences, 95% of which were seen just once. The ten largest clonotypes hold roughly 0.46% of the sample. What was sequenced was CD8+ T cells from PBMCs. The origin of the receptors is a human donor with Susac syndrome.

The chain links TRBV11-1 to TRBJ2-3; D call uncertain. V was pared by 5 bases and J by 0 bases, with 9 bases between. The CDR3 loop spans 14 amino acids. CDR1 and CDR2 from the germline V gene are SGHAT and FQDESV (reference sequence). CDR3 protein: CASSLSDSTDTQYF. Written as DNA, the CDR3 is TGTGCCAGCAGCCTATCGGACAGCACAGATACGCAGTATTTT.

This clonotype was found a few times. The chain uses TRBV5-1 and TRBJ1-1; D ambiguous. The CDR3 covers 15 residues. Trimming removed 0 bases at V and 1 base at J, with 10 bases between. CDR1 is SGHRS and CDR2 is YFSETQ in the germline V gene. The CDR3 region is CASSLAGVANTEAFF. The CDR3, as DNA: TGCGCCAGCAGCTTGGCCGGGGTGGCGAACACTGAAGCTTTCTTT. Supplemented by reference TRBV5-1 and TRBJ1-1, the full variable domain reads KAGVTQTPRYLIKTRGQQVTLSCSPISGHRSVSWYQQTPGQGLQFLFEYFSETQRNKGNFPGRFSGRQFSNSRSEMNVSTLELGDSALYLCASSLAGVANTEAFFGQGTRLTVV.

The chain is built from TRBV5-1 and TRBJ1-1; D perhaps matches TRBD1 (6 bases). Germline CDR1 reads SGHRS; CDR2 reads YFSETQ. Trimming pared 4 bases from V and 6 bases from J, leaving 13 bases between. There are 13 residues in the CDR3. The CDR3, as DNA: TGCGCCAGCAGCCCGGACAGTCCTCCTGAAGCTTTCTTT. Amino acid sequence: CASSPDSPPEAFF.

By share, this clonotype counts as medium-sized. The rearrangement joins TRBV7-9 to TRBJ2-5, with D tentatively TRBD1 or TRBD2 (5 bases each). Between the trimmed V and J ends, which lost 4 bases and 2 bases, there was a span of 11 bases. Germline CDR1 and CDR2: SEHNR and FQNEAQ (reference sequence). The length of the CDR3 is 14 residues. In DNA form, the CDR3 reads TGTGCCAGCAGCTCCGGGGACGGGCAAGAGACCCAGTACTTC. Amino acids: CASSSGDGQETQYF.

The rearrangement joins TRBV3-1 to TRBJ2-5, with D unresolved. There are 13 residues in the CDR3. Germline CDR1 LGHDT, CDR2 YNNKEL (reference sequence). The germline V and J ends were trimmed by 0 bases and 4 bases, with 6 bases remaining between them. The DNA for the CDR3 is TGTGCCAGCAGCCAAGAACTCCGAGAGACCCAGTACTTC. Its protein product is CASSQELRETQYF.

This chain connects TRBV9 to TRBJ2-2; TRBD2 matches at 15 bases. The length of the CDR3 is 17 residues. Unmatched junction bases numbered 4, after V lost 0 bases and J lost 7 bases. Germline V gene lookup returns CDR1 SGDLS and CDR2 YYNGEE. This CDR3 reads CASSVGTSGRESGELFF. CDR3 DNA: TGTGCCAGCAGCGTAGGGACTAGCGGGAGGGAGAGCGGGGAGCTGTTTTTT.

The chain has TRBV30 and TRBJ1-5; 10 positions match TRBD1. Germline V gene lookup returns CDR1 GTSNPN and CDR2 SVGIG (reference sequence). J lost 6 bases, V lost 1 base, and 6 bases had no gene match. The length of the CDR3 is 15 residues. CDR3 bases: TGTGCCTGGAGTGGAGGACAGGGGGGAACTCAGCCCCAGCATTTT. This codes for CAWSGGQGGTQPQHF.

The V call is TRBV6-4, the J call TRBJ2-7; D might be TRBD2 (6 bases). Trimming stripped 10 bases from V and 4 bases from J, with 20 bases between. Germline V gives CDR1 MRHNA, CDR2 SNTAGT. The CDR3 covers 14 residues. DNA for the CDR3: TGTGCCATCAACGTTGGTAGCGGCTTATACGAGCAGTACTTC. Translation: CAINVGSGLYEQYF.